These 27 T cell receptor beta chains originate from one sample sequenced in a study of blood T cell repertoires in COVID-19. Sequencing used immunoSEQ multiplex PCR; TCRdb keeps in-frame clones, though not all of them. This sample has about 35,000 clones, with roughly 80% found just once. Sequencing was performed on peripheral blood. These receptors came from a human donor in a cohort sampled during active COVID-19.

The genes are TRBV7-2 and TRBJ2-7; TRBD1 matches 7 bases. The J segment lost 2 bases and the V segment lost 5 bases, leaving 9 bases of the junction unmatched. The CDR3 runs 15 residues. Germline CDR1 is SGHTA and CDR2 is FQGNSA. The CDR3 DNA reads TGTGCCAGCAGCCCGAGGACAGGTATTACCTACGAGCAGTACTTC. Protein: CASSPRTGITYEQYF.

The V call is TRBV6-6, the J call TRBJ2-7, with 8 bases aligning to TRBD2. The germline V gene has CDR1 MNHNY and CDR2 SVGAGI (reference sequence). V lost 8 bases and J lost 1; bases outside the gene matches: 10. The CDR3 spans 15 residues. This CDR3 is CASREGQGVSYEQYF. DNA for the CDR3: TGTGCCAGCCGGGAGGGGCAGGGTGTATCCTACGAGCAGTACTTC.

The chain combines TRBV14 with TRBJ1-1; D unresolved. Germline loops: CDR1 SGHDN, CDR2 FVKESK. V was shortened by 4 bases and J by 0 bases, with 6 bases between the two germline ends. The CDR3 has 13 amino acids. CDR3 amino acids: CASSRALNTEAFF. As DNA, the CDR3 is TGTGCCAGCAGCCGCGCATTGAACACTGAAGCTTTCTTT.

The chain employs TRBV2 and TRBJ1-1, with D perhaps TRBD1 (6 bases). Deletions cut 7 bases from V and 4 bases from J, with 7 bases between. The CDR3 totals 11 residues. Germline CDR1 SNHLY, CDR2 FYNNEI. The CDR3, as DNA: TGTGCCAGCATGGGGGCCACTGAAGCTTTCTTT. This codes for CASMGATEAFF.

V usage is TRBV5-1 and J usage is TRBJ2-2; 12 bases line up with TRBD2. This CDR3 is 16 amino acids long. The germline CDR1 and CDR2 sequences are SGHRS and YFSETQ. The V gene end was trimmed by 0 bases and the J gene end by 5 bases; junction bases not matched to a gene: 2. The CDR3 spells CASSLELAGGTGELFF. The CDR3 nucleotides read TGCGCCAGCAGCTTGGAACTAGCGGGAGGAACCGGGGAGCTGTTTTTT.

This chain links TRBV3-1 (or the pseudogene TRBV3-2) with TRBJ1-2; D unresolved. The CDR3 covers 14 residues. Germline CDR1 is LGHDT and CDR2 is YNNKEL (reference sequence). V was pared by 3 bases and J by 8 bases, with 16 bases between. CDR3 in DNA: TGTGCCAGCAGCCAGATCCCGGGGAAGGGCGGCTACACCTTC. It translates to CASSQIPGKGGYTF.

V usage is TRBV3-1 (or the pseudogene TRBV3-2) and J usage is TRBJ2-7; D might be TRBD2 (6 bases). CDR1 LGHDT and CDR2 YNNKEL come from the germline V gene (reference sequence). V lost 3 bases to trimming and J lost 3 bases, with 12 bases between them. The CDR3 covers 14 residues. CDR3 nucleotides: TGTGCCAGCAGCCAGGGACTTAGGCACTACGAGCAGTACTTC. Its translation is CASSQGLRHYEQYF.

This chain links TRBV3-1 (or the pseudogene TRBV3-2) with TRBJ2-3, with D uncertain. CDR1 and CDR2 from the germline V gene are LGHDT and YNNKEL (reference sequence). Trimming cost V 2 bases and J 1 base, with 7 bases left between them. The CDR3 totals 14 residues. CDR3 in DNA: TGTGCCAGCAGCCAAACTCGGGGCACAGATACGCAGTATTTT. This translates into CASSQTRGTDTQYF.

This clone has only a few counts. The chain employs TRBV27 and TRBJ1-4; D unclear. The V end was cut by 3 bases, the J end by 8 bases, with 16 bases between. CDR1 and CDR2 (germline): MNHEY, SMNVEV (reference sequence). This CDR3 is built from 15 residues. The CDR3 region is CASSFLPYRGEKLFF. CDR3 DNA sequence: TGTGCCAGCAGTTTTTTGCCTTATCGAGGGGAAAAACTGTTTTTT.

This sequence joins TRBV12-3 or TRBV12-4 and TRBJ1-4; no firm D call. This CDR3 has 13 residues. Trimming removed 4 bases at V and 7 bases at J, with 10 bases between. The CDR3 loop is CASSWLGFEKLFF. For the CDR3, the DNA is TGTGCCAGCAGTTGGTTGGGCTTTGAAAAACTGTTTTTT.

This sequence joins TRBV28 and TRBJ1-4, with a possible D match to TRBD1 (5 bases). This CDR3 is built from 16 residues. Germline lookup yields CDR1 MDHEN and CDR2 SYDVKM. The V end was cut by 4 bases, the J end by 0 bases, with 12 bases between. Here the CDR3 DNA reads TGTGCCAGCAGTTGGAGGGGCCCCGCAACTAATGAAAAACTGTTTTTT. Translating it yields CASSWRGPATNEKLFF. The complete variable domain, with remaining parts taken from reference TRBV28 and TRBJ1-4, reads DVKVTQSSRYLVKRTGEKVFLECVQDMDHENMFWYRQDPGLGLRLIYFSYDVKMKEKGDIPEGYSVSREKKERFSLILESASTNQTSMYLCASSWRGPATNEKLFFGSGTQLSVL.

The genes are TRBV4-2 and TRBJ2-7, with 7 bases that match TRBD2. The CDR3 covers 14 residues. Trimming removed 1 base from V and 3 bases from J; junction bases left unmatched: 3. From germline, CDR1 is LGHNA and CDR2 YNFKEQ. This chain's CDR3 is CASSQGRGSYEQYF. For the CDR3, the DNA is TGTGCCAGCAGCCAAGGCCGCGGGAGCTACGAGCAGTACTTC.

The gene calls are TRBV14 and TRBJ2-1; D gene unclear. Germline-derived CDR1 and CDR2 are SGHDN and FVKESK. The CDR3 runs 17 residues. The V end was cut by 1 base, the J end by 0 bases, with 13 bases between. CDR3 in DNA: TGTGCCAGCAGCCAAGGGGTTACATGGAGCTCCTACAATGAGCAGTTCTTC. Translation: CASSQGVTWSSYNEQFF.

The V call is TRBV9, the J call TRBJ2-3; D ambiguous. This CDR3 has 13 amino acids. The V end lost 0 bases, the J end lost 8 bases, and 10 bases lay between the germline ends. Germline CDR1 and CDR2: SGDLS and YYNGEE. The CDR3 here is CASSVDYIGTQYF. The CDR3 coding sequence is TGTGCCAGCAGCGTAGACTACATAGGTACGCAGTATTTT.

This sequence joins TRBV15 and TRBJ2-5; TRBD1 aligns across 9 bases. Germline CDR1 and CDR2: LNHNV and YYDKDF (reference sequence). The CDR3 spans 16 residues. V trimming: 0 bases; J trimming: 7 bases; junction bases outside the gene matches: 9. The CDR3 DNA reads TGTGCCACCAGCAGAGATGGTGACAGGGGGTCAGGGACCCAGTACTTC. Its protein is CATSRDGDRGSGTQYF.

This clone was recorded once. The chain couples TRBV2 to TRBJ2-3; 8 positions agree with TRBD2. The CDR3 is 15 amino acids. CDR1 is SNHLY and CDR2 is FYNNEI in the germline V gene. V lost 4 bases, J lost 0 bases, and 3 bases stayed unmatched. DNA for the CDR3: TGTGCCAGCAGTGCGGGGGGGGCCAGCACAGATACGCAGTATTTT. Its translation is CASSAGGASTDTQYF.

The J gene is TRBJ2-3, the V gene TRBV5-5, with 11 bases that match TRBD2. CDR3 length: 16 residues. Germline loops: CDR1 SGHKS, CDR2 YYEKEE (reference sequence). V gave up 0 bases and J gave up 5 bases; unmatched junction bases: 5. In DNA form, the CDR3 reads TGTGCCAGCAGCTTGGGGGTAGCGGGAGGGCGAGATACGCAGTATTTT. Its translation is CASSLGVAGGRDTQYF.

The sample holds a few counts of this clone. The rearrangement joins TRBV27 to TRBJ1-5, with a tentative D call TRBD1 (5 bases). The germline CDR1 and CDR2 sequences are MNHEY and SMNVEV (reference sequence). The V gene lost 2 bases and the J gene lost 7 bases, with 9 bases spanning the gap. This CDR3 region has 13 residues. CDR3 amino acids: CASSLRSGQPQHF. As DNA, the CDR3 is TGTGCCAGCAGTTTAAGGTCAGGGCAGCCCCAGCATTTT.

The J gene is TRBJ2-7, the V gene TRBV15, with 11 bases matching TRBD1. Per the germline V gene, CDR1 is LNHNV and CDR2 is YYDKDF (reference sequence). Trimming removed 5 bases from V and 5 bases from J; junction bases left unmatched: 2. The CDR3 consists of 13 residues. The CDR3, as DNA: TGTGCCACCAGCCTGGGACAGGGGGACGAGCAGTACTTC. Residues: CATSLGQGDEQYF.

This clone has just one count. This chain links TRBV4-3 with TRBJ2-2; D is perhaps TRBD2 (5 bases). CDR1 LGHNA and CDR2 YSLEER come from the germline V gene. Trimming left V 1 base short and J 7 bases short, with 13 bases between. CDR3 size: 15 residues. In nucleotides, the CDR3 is TGCGCCAGCAGCCAAGTTTTTGGAGGTGGCGGGGAGCTGTTTTTT. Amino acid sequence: CASSQVFGGGGELFF.

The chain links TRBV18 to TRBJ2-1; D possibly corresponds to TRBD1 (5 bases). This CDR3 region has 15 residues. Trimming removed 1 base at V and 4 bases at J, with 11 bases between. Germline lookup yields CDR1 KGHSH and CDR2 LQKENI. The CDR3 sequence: CASSPRDRFYNEQFF. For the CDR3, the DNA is TGTGCCAGCTCACCACGAGACAGATTTTACAATGAGCAGTTCTTC.

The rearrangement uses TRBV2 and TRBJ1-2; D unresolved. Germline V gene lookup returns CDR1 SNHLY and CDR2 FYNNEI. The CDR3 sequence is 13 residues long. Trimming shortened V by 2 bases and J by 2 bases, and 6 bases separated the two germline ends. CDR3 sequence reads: CASSENINYGYTF. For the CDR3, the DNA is TGTGCCAGCAGTGAAAATATCAACTATGGCTACACCTTC.

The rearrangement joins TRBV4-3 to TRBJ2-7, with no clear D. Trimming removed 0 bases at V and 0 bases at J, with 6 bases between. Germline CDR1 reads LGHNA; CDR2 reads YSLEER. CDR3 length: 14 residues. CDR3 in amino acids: CASSQDSLSYEQYF. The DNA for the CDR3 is TGCGCCAGCAGCCAAGATTCCCTCTCCTACGAGCAGTACTTC.

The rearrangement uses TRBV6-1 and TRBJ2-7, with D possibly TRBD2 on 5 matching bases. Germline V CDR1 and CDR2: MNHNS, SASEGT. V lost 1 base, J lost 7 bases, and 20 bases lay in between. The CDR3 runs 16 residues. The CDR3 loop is CASSEVKRARGEEQYF. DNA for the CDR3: TGTGCCAGCAGTGAAGTGAAGAGGGCCCGTGGGGAGGAGCAGTACTTC.

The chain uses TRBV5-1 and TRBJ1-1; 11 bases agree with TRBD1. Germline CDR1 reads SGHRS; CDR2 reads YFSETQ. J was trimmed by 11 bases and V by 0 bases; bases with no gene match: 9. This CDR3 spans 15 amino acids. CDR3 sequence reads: CASSLVTPGQGVAFF. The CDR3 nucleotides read TGCGCCAGCAGCTTGGTAACGCCGGGACAGGGGGTGGCTTTCTTT.

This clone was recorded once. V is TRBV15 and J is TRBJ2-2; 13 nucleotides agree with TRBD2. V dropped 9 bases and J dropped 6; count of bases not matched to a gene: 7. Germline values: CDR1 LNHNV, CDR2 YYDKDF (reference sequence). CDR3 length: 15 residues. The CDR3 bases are TGTGCCACAGGACTAGCGGGGGCCGGGGCCGGGGAGCTGTTTTTT. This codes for CATGLAGAGAGELFF. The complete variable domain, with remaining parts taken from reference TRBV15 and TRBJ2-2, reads DAMVIQNPRYQVTQFGKPVTLSCSQTLNHNVMYWYQQKSSQAPKLLFHYYDKDFNNEADTPDNFQSRRPNTSFCFLDIRSPGLGDTAMYLCATGLAGAGAGELFFGEGSRLTVL.

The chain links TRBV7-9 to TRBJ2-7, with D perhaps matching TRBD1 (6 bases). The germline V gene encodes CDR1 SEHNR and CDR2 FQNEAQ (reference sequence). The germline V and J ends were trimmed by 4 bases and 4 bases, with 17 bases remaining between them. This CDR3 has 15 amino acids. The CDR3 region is CASSSMGAGKYEQYF. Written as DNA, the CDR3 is TGTGCCAGCAGCTCGATGGGGGCAGGGAAGTACGAGCAGTACTTC. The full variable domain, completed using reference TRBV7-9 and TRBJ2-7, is DTGVSQNPRHKITKRGQNVTFRCDPISEHNRLYWYRQTLGQGPEFLTYFQNEAQLEKSRLLSDRFSAERPKGSFSTLEIQRTEQGDSAMYLCASSSMGAGKYEQYFGPGTRLTVT.